This T cell receptor (beta chain) was identified during a study of T cell repertoires in ileal Crohn's disease. The study, taken as a whole, reports: Clonal expansions were more frequent in active smokers than non-smokers at surgery. The median delay to postoperative endoscopy was under nine months.

Remarks on this clone: The antigen is unknown.

Stated time point: neoterminal ileum biopsy at postoperative endoscopy, about 6 months after surgery. Germline CDR1 is GTSNPN and CDR2 is SVGIG (reference sequence). The CDR3 consists of 13 residues. Deletions cut 0 bases from V and 5 bases from J, with 10 bases between. The assay was immunoSEQ multiplex PCR, and TCRdb's table has in-frame clones only and misses some. Altogether about 12,000 clones are present, around four fifths being singletons, with the ten largest covering about a tenth. Sequencing used ileal tissue. This TCR came from an adult with Crohn's disease. This chain joins TRBV30 and TRBJ1-1, with D unresolved. The CDR3 spells CAWSVDSGTEAFF. The CDR3 region has the DNA TGTGCCTGGAGTGTAGACTCGGGAACTGAAGCTTTCTTT.